The entry that follows covers one T cell receptor (beta chain) sequence. Its target is unknown. V was clipped by 5 bases and J by 5 bases, with 12 bases between them. There are 13 residues in the CDR3. Germline V gene sequence: CDR1 KGHSH, CDR2 LQKENI. This record belongs to a study of Graves' ophthalmopathy and Graves' hyperthyroidism. At the level of the study: Peripheral blood samples were taken at initial diagnosis, before any treatment.

Points from the study as a whole: The model flagged ophthalmopathy progression at 65% to 71% sensitivity and 72.22% specificity.

As the template, RNA transcripts were used to amplify TCR beta CDR3 regions. Second-round multiplex PCR followed a first-round RT-PCR using HTBI primers. MiXCR, applied by TCRdb to the multiplex PCR reads, yields one record per CDR3 protein. The table includes about 220,000 distinct CDR3 sequences, roughly 21% detected once. The genes are TRBV18 and TRBJ2-5; D might be TRBD1 (6 bases). The sequence was collected from a woman between 50 and 59 years old with Graves' ophthalmopathy. Sequencing was carried out using peripheral blood. This CDR3 is CASSGQTGETQYF. CDR3 DNA sequence: TGTGCCAGCTCAGGGCAGACAGGCGAGACCCAGTACTTC.